This record looks at one T cell receptor beta chain sequence and its context. No antigen is known for it. The sample originates from a study of post-analysis software for immune sequencing data. For the study at large: Some patients lacked subtype; others had relapsing-remitting, secondary progressive or progressive-relapsing disease. Study-level results: Controls had lower frequencies than patients of about 5 TRBV segments, which included TRBV5-6, TRBV5-1 and TRBV20-1. Significantly lower normalized Chao1 diversity was seen in multiple sclerosis patients than in controls. Pronounced co-clustering by F measure was evident among identically batched samples.

cDNA libraries for TCR beta contained unique molecular identifiers. Each batch of about 0.95 to 10 million T cells produced hundreds of thousands of cDNA molecules. Each CDR3 protein is one row after TCRdb ran MiXCR on the PCR reads. The sample contains fewer than 600,000 distinct CDR3 sequences, under 55% of which appear only once. Trimming cost V 2 bases and J 0 bases, with 13 bases left between them. The length of the CDR3 is 16 residues. Sequencing was carried out using blood. This TCR derives from a girl between 5 and 17 years old with multiple sclerosis. The V gene is TRBV12-3 or TRBV12-4, the J gene TRBJ2-5; perhaps TRBD2 as D (6 bases). The CDR3 reads CASSLRLALYQETQYF. DNA for the CDR3: TGTGCCAGCAGTTTAAGGCTAGCGCTTTACCAAGAGACCCAGTACTTC.